The count of the clone carrying this T cell receptor (beta chain) is one. CDR1 is MNHNS, CDR2 SASEGT, per germline. The CDR3 is made up of 16 amino acids. Trimming cost V 2 bases and J 7 bases; bases outside gene matches: 11. The data stem from a study of blood T cell repertoires in COVID-19. Study at large: Sources were T cells, B-cell-depleted T cells, or PBMCs; the material itself was cDNA or gDNA.

In the source study's methods: It was from reference gene primer amplification that nucleated cell counts were estimated. The assay was immunoSEQ multiplex PCR, and TCRdb's table has in-frame clones only and misses some. V, J and clone size are taken as reported in that table, and D and trimming were inferred from the DNA itself. The table includes 150,000 or so clones, 78% detected once. This TCR was recovered from a man older than 75 with acute or convalescent COVID-19. The chain has TRBV6-1 and TRBJ2-7, with TRBD1 identical over 10 bases. Sequencing was performed on peripheral blood. The DNA for the CDR3 is TGTGCCAGCAGTGAACTTCCGGGACAGGGGAGCCAAGAGCAGTACGTC. As protein: CASSELPGQGSQEQYV.